A selection of T cell receptor beta chains follows, all from one sample in a study of human T cells and chemical hapten exposure. TCRdb used MiXCR to reprocess the RACE reads, holding one entry per CDR3 protein. The sample lists around 57,000 distinct CDR3 sequences; approximately 10% were seen once. The specimen was whole blood, collected in connection with sensitization to the hapten diphenylcyclopropenone (DPC). The receptors stem from a woman aged 40 to 49 with alopecia areata. Some clones in this sample may be carry-over from other donors' samples. The CDR3 runs from the conserved cysteine through the conserved F or W. D genes are given only for firm matches. Clone size, where shown, is once, few, many, or a class for clones that have expanded.

abundance	v_gene	j_gene	d_gene	CDR3nt	CDR3aa
many	TRBV11-2	TRBJ2-7	NA	TGTGCCAGCAGCGCCCACAACCGAGTTAGTCCCGCCCCCGGCTACGAGCAGTACTTC	CASSAHNRVSPAPGYEQYF
few	TRBV3-1	TRBJ2-5	TRBD1	TGTGCCAGCAGCCAACTTCCCGGGACAGGGTTTCGAGGAGAGACCCAGTACTTC	CASSQLPGTGFRGETQYF
once	TRBV7-2	TRBJ2-5	TRBD1	TGTGCCAGCAGCTTAGAAGGGACAGCCGGGGTTGGAAAGACCCAGTACTTC	CASSLEGTAGVGKTQYF
many	TRBV18	TRBJ1-2	TRBD1	TGTGCCAGCTCCCCGGCCGACAGGGGACATGGCTACACCTTC	CASSPADRGHGYTF
few	TRBV7-2	TRBJ2-5	NA	TGTACCAGCGGACCTGGTGCGGGCCAAGAGACCCAGTACTTC	CTSGPGAGQETQYF
few	TRBV7-3	TRBJ2-1	TRBD2	TGTGCCAGCAGCTTGTCTCCTCGCGGGGGGGTGGACTACAATGAGCAGTTCTTC	CASSLSPRGGVDYNEQFF
many	TRBV7-9	TRBJ1-2	TRBD1	TGTGCCAGCAGCTTAGGACAGGGAGCTAACTATGGCTACACCTTC	CASSLGQGANYGYTF
few	TRBV18	TRBJ2-7	NA	TGTGCCAGCTCACCCGGGAACCCCTACGAGCAGTACTTC	CASSPGNPYEQYF
NA	TRBV10-1	TRBJ1-1	NA	TGCGCCAGCTCCAGGACGGGGGGCGAAGGGAACACTGAAGCTTTCTTT	CASSRTGGEGNTEAFF
few	TRBV7-9	TRBJ1-5	NA	TGTGCCAGCAGTCGAGCAGGGGAGAAGCCCCAGCATTTT	CASSRAGEKPQHF
few	TRBV7-6	TRBJ2-5	NA	TGTGCCAGCAGCTTACTACAGATGGGGGAGACCCAGTACTTC	CASSLLQMGETQYF
NA	TRBV7-6	TRBJ1-5	NA	TGTGCCAGCAGCTTAGCAGGGTATAGCAATCAGCCCCAGCATTTT	CASSLAGYSNQPQHF
many	TRBV20-1	TRBJ1-6	NA	TGCAGTGCCCGGACAGACTATAATTCACCCCTCCACTTT	CSARTDYNSPLHF
few	TRBV20-1	TRBJ2-7	NA	TGCAGTGCTAGAGATCTCGGCCGTTCCTACGAGCAGTACTTC	CSARDLGRSYEQYF
few	TRBV7-3	TRBJ2-5	TRBD1	TGTGCCAGCAGCTCACCAGGACAGGAAGAGACCCAGTACTTC	CASSSPGQEETQYF
few	TRBV7-2	TRBJ2-1	NA	TGTGCCAGCAGCACACTCCTACTCTTGGACAGCTCCGATGAGCAGTTCTTC	CASSTLLLLDSSDEQFF
many	TRBV7-8	TRBJ1-6	NA	TGTGCCAGCAGCTTAGACGGCGCCAGCTCCTATAATTCACCCCTCCACTTT	CASSLDGASSYNSPLHF
few	TRBV6-2/TRBV6-3	TRBJ2-1	NA	TGTGCCAGCAGTTATTCCGATGAGCAGTTCTTC	CASSYSDEQFF
NA	TRBV20-1	TRBJ1-1	NA	TGCAGTGCTAGGGAATTACCCGATACGCCTTTCTTT	CSARELPDTPFF
few	TRBV18	TRBJ1-1	TRBD1	TGTGCCAGCTCACTAAGGGACAGGGGCACTGAAGCTTTCTTT	CASSLRDRGTEAFF